This T cell receptor (beta chain) was sequenced during a study of glioma-infiltrating T cells after dendritic cell vaccination. Whole-study context: Three intradermal dendritic cell vaccine injections were given every two weeks.

The CDR3 loop spans 13 amino acids. V lost 5 bases and J 2 bases, leaving 10 bases between the germline ends. As for time point: after dendritic cell vaccination, including at tumor progression/relapse. All glioblastoma patients lacked an isocitrate dehydrogenase mutation. The repertoire was sequenced with immunoSEQ multiplex PCR; TCRdb's copy has only in-frame clones and lacks some. Found here are roughly 100,000 clones, around 89% of them singletons; the top ten hold over 2.5%. The clonotype was recovered from a human donor with glioblastoma. V is TRBV6-7 and J is TRBJ2-7, with D perhaps TRBD2 (6 bases). TRBV6-7 is designated an ORF whose function remains uncertain. Sample: blood, taken after dendritic cell vaccination. The CDR3 DNA follows: TGTGCCAGCAGTGAACCGGGAGCCTACGAGCAGTACTTC. Translating gives CASSEPGAYEQYF.